Listed here are 19 T cell receptor beta chains from one sample, sequenced in a study of cytomegalovirus exposure and HLA in healthy donors. The PCR made use of 60 Vbeta and 13 Jbeta primers. The assay was immunoSEQ multiplex PCR, and TCRdb's table has in-frame clones only and misses some. The sample consists of about 120,000 clones, around three quarters of them appearing once. The material sequenced was PBMCs. These receptor sequences come from a man aged 30-40 years in good health and CMV-seropositive.

The V and J genes are TRBV6-5 and TRBJ2-1, with 11 bases identical to TRBD2. Trimming cost V 6 bases and J 7 bases; bases outside gene matches: 5. Looked up from germline, CDR1 is MNHEY and CDR2 is SVGAGI. This CDR3 spans 14 amino acids. As DNA, the CDR3 is TGTGCCAGCAGGCTAGCGGGGGGAGGGAATGAGCAGTTCTTC. Its protein product is CASRLAGGGNEQFF.

CDR3 bases: TGTGCCAGCAGTCTAAGGACTAGCTACGGGGGAGATACGCAGTATTTT. Residues: CASSLRTSYGGDTQYF. The gene calls are TRBV2 and TRBJ2-3; 8 nucleotides agree with TRBD2. The CDR3 sequence is 16 residues long. Trimming removed 5 bases from V and 5 bases from J; junction bases left unmatched: 12. The V gene's germline CDR1 is SNHLY and CDR2 FYNNEI. The full variable domain, completed using reference TRBV2 and TRBJ2-3, is EPEVTQTPSHQVTQMGQEVILRCVPISNHLYFYWYRQILGQKVEFLVSFYNNEISEKSEIFDDQFSVERPDGSNFTLKIRSTKLEDSAMYFCASSLRTSYGGDTQYFGPGTRLTVL.

The genes are TRBV27 and TRBJ1-6, with a weak D call TRBD1 (5 bases). V lost 7 bases to trimming and J lost 3 bases, with 16 bases between them. Per germline, CDR1 MNHEY and CDR2 SMNVEV (reference sequence). This CDR3 has 16 amino acids. In DNA form, the CDR3 reads TGTGCCAGCACACCAATGGGCCAGGGCTATAATTCACCCCTCCACTTT. It codes for CASTPMGQGYNSPLHF.

The chain links TRBV28 to TRBJ2-5, with D maybe TRBD1 (6 bases). The DNA end lines up better with TRBJ2-7; the J call may be wrong. Per the germline V gene, CDR1 is MDHEN and CDR2 is SYDVKM. The CDR3 consists of 12 residues. The CDR3 protein is CASSLGAVEQYF. The CDR3 DNA reads as TGTGCCAGCAGTTTGGGGGCCGTCGAGCAGTACTTC.

The chain employs TRBV19 and TRBJ1-2, with no clear D. Germline V CDR1 and CDR2: LNHDA, SQIVND (reference sequence). The CDR3 spans 13 residues. V lost 7 bases and J 5 bases, leaving 14 bases between the germline ends. DNA for the CDR3: TGTGCCAGTATGGGATCAGCGGGGTATGGCTACACCTTC. This translates into CASMGSAGYGYTF. Filled out from reference TRBV19 and TRBJ1-2, the complete variable domain reads DGGITQSPKYLFRKEGQNVTLSCEQNLNHDAMYWYRQDPGQGLRLIYYSQIVNDFQKGDIAEGYSVSREKKESFPLTVTSAQKNPTAFYLCASMGSAGYGYTFGSGTRLTVV.

The rearrangement joins TRBV7-9 to TRBJ1-4; D remains ambiguous. This CDR3 comprises 15 residues. Germline values: CDR1 SEHNR, CDR2 FQNEAQ (reference sequence). The germline V and J ends were trimmed by 6 bases and 6 bases, with 17 bases remaining between them. The CDR3 spells CASRQMLTTDEKLFF. In nucleotides, the CDR3 is TGTGCCAGCAGGCAAATGTTGACAACGGATGAAAAACTGTTTTTT.

The chain recombines TRBV6-1 with TRBJ2-7; 9 bases are shared with TRBD1. V lost 4 bases, J lost 6 bases, and 1 base stayed unmatched. The CDR3 spans 12 residues. CDR1 is MNHNS and CDR2 is SASEGT in the germline V gene. CDR3 sequence (DNA): TGTGCCAGCAGTGGGACAGGGGTCGAGCAGTACTTC. Protein product: CASSGTGVEQYF.

This rearrangement joins TRBV7-6 to TRBJ2-1; D is undetermined. Trimming removed 5 bases at V and 7 bases at J, with 9 bases between. The CDR3 length is 12 residues. CDR1 and CDR2 from the germline V gene are SGHVS and FNYEAQ. The CDR3 coding sequence is TGTGCCAGCAGCCCGACTGTGAATGAGCAGTTCTTC. It encodes CASSPTVNEQFF.

The chain is built from TRBV2 and TRBJ1-2; 7 bases line up with TRBD1. Unmatched junction bases numbered 7, after V lost 5 bases and J lost 4 bases. CDR1 and CDR2 (germline): SNHLY, FYNNEI. This CDR3 contains 14 residues. The CDR3 here is CASSNRGRAYGYTF. Here the CDR3 DNA reads TGTGCCAGCAGTAACAGGGGTCGGGCCTATGGCTACACCTTC.

This chain connects TRBV6-6 to TRBJ1-2; maybe TRBD1 (5 bases). CDR3 length: 13 residues. The germline V and J ends were trimmed by 4 bases and 8 bases, with 14 bases remaining between them. The germline CDR1 and CDR2 sequences are MNHNY and SVGAGI (reference sequence). CDR3 sequence: CASSSRGSNGYTF. DNA for the CDR3: TGTGCCAGCAGTTCCCGGGGGTCTAACGGCTACACCTTC.

The CDR3 bases are TGCGCCAGCAGCTTGAGACAGGGATATACTGAAGCTTTCTTT. This codes for CASSLRQGYTEAFF. The chain links TRBV5-1 to TRBJ1-1; 7 positions match TRBD1. Per germline, CDR1 SGHRS and CDR2 YFSETQ. This CDR3 has 14 residues. J gave up 5 bases and V 1 base, and 5 bases lay outside the gene matches. The complete variable domain, with remaining parts taken from reference TRBV5-1 and TRBJ1-1, reads KAGVTQTPRYLIKTRGQQVTLSCSPISGHRSVSWYQQTPGQGLQFLFEYFSETQRNKGNFPGRFSGRQFSNSRSEMNVSTLELGDSALYLCASSLRQGYTEAFFGQGTRLTVV.

This clone came up a few times. V usage is TRBV21-1 and J usage is TRBJ1-1. TRBV21-1 is described as a pseudogene. CDR3 length: 13 amino acids. The CDR3 region has the DNA TGTGCCAGCAGCAAAGGGGGGGGCACTGAAGCTTTCTTT. It encodes CASSKGGGTEAFF.

The V call is TRBV13, the J call TRBJ2-1; D not certain. Germline CDR1 PRHDT, CDR2 FYEKMQ (reference sequence). This CDR3 region has 12 residues. V lost 2 bases, J lost 5 bases, and 4 bases lay in between. CDR3 region: CASSLQDNEQFF. The CDR3 bases are TGTGCCAGCAGCTTACAGGACAATGAGCAGTTCTTC.

This chain links TRBV6-1 with TRBJ2-6; D possibly corresponds to TRBD2 (7 bases). V was pared by 2 bases and J by 0 bases, with 17 bases between. Germline V gene sequence: CDR1 MNHNS, CDR2 SASEGT. The CDR3 covers 19 residues. The CDR3 nucleotides read TGTGCCAGCAGTGAATTCCGGGGGGCGTACCTCTCTGGGGCCAACGTCCTGACTTTC. Protein product: CASSEFRGAYLSGANVLTF.

The DNA of the CDR3 is TGCAGCGTTGAACCGGACAGGGGGCTTTGGACTGAAGCTTTCTTT. Its protein is CSVEPDRGLWTEAFF. The V gene is TRBV29-1, the J gene TRBJ1-1; 11 nucleotides match TRBD1. Trimming removed 2 bases from V and 5 bases from J; junction bases left unmatched: 7. The germline V gene has CDR1 SQVTM and CDR2 ANQGSEA. The CDR3 is made up of 15 amino acids.

As DNA, the CDR3 is TGTGCCAGCAGCCTAGCGCCGACAGGACGAACTAATGAAAAACTGTTTTTT. This translates into CASSLAPTGRTNEKLFF. The chain recombines TRBV9 with TRBJ1-4; tentatively, D is TRBD1 (6 bases). This CDR3 region has 17 residues. Germline-derived CDR1 and CDR2 are SGDLS and YYNGEE. V was clipped by 4 bases and J by 1 base, with 17 bases between them.

This clone was observed a few times. The gene calls are TRBV23-1 and TRBJ1-5; D is perhaps TRBD1 (5 bases). TRBV23-1 carries the ORF label, with uncertain function. V was cut by 4 bases and J by 0 bases, with 22 bases left in between. The CDR3 extends over 19 amino acids. The CDR3 reads CASSPIISPGQYSNQPQHF. In nucleotides, the CDR3 is TGCGCCAGCAGTCCCATCATTTCGCCCGGACAATATAGCAATCAGCCCCAGCATTTT.

The chain has TRBV27 and TRBJ2-2; the D is unclear. The length of the CDR3 is 14 residues. Between the trimmed V and J ends, which lost 3 bases and 6 bases, there was a span of 11 bases. Looked up from germline, CDR1 is MNHEY and CDR2 is SMNVEV (reference sequence). CDR3 sequence reads: CASSLVTRSGELFF. The CDR3 nucleotides read TGTGCCAGCAGTTTGGTCACCAGGTCCGGGGAGCTGTTTTTT.

The chain uses TRBV9 and TRBJ2-1, with D tentatively TRBD2 (6 bases). V shed 3 bases and J shed 8 bases, with 21 bases lying between them. This CDR3 has 16 residues. Germline V CDR1 and CDR2: SGDLS, YYNGEE. The DNA for the CDR3 is TGTGCCAGCAGCGGAACCGTTAGCGGTACGGCGGATGAGCAGTTCTTC. Translated, it gives CASSGTVSGTADEQFF.